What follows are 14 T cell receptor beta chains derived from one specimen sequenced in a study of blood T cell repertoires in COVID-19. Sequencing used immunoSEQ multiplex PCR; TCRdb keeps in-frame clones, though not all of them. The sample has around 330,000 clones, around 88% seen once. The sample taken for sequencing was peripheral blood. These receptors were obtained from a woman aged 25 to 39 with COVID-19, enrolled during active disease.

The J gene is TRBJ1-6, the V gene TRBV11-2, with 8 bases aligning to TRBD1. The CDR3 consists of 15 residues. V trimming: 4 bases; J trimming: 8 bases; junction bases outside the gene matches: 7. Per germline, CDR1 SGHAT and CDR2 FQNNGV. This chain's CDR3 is CASSSPTGADSPLHF. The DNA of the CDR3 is TGTGCCAGCAGCTCCCCGACAGGGGCTGATTCACCCCTCCACTTT.

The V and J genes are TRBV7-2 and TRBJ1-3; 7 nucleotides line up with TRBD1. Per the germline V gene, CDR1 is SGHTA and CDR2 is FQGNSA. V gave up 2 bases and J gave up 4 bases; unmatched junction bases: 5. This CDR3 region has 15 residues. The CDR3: CASSLNTGVGNTIYF. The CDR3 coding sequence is TGTGCCAGCAGCTTAAATACAGGGGTCGGAAACACCATATATTTT.

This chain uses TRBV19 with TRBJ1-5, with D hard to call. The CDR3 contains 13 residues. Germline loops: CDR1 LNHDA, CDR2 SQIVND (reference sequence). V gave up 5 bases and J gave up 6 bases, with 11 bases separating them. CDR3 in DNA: TGTGCCAGTAGTGTCCAGTCTGGTCAGCCCCAGCATTTT. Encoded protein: CASSVQSGQPQHF.

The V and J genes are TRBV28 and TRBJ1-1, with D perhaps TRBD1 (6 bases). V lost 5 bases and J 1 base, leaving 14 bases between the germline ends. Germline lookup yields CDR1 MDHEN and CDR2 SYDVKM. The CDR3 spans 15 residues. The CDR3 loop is CASSGTRDKNTEAFF. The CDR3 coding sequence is TGTGCCAGCAGTGGCACCCGGGACAAGAACACTGAAGCTTTCTTT.

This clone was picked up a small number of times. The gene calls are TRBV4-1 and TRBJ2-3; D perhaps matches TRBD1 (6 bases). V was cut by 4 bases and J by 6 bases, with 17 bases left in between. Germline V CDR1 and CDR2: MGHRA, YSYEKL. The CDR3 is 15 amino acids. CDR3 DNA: TGCGCCAGCAGCCCAAGTGGACAGCCTCCTGATACGCAGTATTTT. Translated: CASSPSGQPPDTQYF.

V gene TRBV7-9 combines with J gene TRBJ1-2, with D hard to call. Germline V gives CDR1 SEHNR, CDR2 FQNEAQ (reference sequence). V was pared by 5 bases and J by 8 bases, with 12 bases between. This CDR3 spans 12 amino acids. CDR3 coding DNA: TGTGCCAGCAGCCCCCTCGAGTCCGGCTACACCTTC. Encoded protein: CASSPLESGYTF.

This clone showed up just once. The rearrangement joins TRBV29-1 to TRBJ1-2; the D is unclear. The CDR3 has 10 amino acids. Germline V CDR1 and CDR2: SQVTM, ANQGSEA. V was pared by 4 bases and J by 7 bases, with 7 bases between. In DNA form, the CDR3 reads TGCAGCGTTGCGCAGGCTGGCTACACCTTC. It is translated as CSVAQAGYTF.

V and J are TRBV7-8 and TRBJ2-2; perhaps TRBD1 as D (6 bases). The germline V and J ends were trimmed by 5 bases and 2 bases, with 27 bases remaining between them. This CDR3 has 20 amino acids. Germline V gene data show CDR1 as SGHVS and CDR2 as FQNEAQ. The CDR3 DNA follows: TGTGCCAGCAGCCCCCTTCCAGGACAGACATTAACCCTAAACACCGGGGAGCTGTTTTTT. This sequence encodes CASSPLPGQTLTLNTGELFF.

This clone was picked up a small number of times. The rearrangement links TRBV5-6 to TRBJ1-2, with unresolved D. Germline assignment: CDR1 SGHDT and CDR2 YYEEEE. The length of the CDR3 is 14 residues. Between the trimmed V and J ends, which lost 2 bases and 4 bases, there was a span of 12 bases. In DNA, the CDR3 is TGTGCCAGCAGCTTTTCTGGTATACTCTATGGCTACACCTTC. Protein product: CASSFSGILYGYTF. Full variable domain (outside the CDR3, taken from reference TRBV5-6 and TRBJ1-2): DAGVTQSPTHLIKTRGQQVTLRCSPKSGHDTVSWYQQALGQGPQFIFQYYEEEERQRGNFPDRFSGHQFPNYSSELNVNALLLGDSALYLCASSFSGILYGYTFGSGTRLTVV.

As DNA, the CDR3 is TGTGCCAGCAGCTATTCCTCAGGGGGTGGTTCACCCCTCCACTTT. It codes for CASSYSSGGGSPLHF. The chain carries TRBV3-1 (or the pseudogene TRBV3-2) and TRBJ1-6, with TRBD1 matching over 7 bases. V was clipped by 5 bases and J by 9 bases; unmatched bases: 10. Germline lookup yields CDR1 LGHDT and CDR2 YNNKEL (reference sequence). The CDR3 length is 15 residues.

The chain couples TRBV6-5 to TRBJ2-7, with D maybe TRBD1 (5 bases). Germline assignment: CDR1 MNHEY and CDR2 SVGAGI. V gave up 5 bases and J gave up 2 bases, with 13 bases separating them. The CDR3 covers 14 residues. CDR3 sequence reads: CASSPGAGTYEQYV. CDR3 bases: TGTGCCAGCAGTCCTGGTGCAGGGACCTACGAGCAGTACGTC.

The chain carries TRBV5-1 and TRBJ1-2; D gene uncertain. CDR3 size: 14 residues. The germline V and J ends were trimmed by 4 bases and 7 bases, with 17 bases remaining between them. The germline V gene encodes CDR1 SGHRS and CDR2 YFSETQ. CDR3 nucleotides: TGCGCCAGCAGCCCCACCGCGTTTTTGGTTGGCTACACCTTC. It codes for CASSPTAFLVGYTF.

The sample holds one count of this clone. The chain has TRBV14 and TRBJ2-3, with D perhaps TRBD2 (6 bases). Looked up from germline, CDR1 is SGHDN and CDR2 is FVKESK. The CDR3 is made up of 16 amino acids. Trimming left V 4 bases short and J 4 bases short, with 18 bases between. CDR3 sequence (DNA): TGTGCCAGCAGCCCCCCGGCGGGGCCGGGGGCAGATACGCAGTATTTT. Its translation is CASSPPAGPGADTQYF.

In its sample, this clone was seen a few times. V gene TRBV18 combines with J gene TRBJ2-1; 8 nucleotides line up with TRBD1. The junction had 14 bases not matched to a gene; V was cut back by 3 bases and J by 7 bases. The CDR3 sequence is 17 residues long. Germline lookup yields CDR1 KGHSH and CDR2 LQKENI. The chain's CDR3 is CASSPDVWDRLDNEQFF. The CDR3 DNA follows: TGTGCCAGCTCACCCGACGTCTGGGACAGGTTAGATAATGAGCAGTTCTTC.